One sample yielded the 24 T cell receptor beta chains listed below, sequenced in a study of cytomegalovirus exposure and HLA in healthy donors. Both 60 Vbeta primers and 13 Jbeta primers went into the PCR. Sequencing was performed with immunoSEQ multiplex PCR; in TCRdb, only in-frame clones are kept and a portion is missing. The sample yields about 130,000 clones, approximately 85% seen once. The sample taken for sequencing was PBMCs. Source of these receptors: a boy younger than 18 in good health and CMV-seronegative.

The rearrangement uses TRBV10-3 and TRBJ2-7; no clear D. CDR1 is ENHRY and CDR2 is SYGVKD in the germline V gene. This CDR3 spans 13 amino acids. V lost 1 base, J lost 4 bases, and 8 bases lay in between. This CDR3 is CAISEYQEYEQYF. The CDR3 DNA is TGTGCCATCAGTGAGTATCAGGAATACGAGCAGTACTTC.

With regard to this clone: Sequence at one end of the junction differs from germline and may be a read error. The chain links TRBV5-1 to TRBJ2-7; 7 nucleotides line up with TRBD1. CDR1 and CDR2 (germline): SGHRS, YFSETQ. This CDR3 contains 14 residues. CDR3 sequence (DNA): TGCGCCAGCGGCTTAGGGACAGACGCCTATGAGCAGTACTTC. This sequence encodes CASGLGTDAYEQYF. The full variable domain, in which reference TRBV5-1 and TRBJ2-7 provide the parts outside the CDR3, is KAGVTQTPRYLIKTRGQQVTLSCSPISGHRSVSWYQQTPGQGLQFLFEYFSETQRNKGNFPGRFSGRQFSNSRSEMNVSTLELGDSALYLCASGLGTDAYEQYFGPGTRLTVT.

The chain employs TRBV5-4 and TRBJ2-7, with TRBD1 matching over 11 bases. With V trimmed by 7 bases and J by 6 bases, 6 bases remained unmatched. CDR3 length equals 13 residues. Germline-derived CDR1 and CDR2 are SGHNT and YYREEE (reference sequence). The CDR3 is CASHQDRGPEQYF. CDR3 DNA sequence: TGTGCCAGCCATCAGGACAGGGGGCCCGAGCAGTACTTC.

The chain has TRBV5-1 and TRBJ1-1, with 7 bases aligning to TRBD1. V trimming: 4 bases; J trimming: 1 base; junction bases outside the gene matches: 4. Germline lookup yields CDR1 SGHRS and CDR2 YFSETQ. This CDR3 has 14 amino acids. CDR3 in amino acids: CASSPRQGNTEAFF. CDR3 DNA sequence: TGCGCCAGCAGCCCACGACAGGGGAACACTGAAGCTTTCTTT.

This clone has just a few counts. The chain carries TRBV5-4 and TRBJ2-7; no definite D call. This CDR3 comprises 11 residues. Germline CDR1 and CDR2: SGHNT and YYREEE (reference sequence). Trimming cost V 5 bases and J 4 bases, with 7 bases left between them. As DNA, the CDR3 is TGTGCCAGCAGGTACTCTTACGAGCAGTACTTC. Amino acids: CASRYSYEQYF.

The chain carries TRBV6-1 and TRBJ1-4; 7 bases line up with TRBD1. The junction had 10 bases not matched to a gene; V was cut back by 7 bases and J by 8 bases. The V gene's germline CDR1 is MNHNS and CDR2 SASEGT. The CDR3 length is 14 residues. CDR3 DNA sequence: TGTGCCAGCAAAGAAGTTCACAGGGGCGAAAAACTGTTTTTT. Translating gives CASKEVHRGEKLFF.

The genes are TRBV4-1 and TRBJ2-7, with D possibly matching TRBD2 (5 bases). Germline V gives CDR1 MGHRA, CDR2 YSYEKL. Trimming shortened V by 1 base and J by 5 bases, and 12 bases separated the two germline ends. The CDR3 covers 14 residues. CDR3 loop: CASSQVPGSDEQYF. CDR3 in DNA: TGCGCCAGCAGCCAAGTCCCGGGGTCGGACGAGCAGTACTTC.

The CDR3 loop reads CASSENAGGQETQYF. The DNA of the CDR3 is TGTGCCAGCAGTGAAAATGCGGGGGGCCAAGAGACCCAGTACTTC. This chain uses TRBV6-1 with TRBJ2-5; 8 bases agree with TRBD2. Germline V CDR1 and CDR2: MNHNS, SASEGT. The CDR3 totals 15 residues. V shed 2 bases and J 1 base; nucleotides not matched to a gene: 3.

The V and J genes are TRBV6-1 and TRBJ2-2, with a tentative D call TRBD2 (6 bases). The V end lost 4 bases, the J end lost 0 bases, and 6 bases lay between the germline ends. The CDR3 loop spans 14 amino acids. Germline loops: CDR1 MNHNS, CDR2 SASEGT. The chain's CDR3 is CASSGLANTGELFF. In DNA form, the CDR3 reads TGTGCCAGCAGTGGACTAGCGAACACCGGGGAGCTGTTTTTT.

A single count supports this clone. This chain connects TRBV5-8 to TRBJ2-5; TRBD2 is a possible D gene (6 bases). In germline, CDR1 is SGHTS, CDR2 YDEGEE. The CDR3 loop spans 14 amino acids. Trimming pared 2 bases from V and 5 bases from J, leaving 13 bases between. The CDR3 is CASSFGLARETQYF. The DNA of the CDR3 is TGTGCCAGCAGCTTCGGGCTAGCGAGGGAGACCCAGTACTTC.

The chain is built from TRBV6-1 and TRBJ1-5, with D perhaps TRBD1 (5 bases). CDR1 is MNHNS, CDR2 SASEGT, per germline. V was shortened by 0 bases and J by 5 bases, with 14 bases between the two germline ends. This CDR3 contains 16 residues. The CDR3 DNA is TGTGCCAGCAGTGAAGCGCTTCGGGGGATGGATCAGCCCCAGCATTTT. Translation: CASSEALRGMDQPQHF.

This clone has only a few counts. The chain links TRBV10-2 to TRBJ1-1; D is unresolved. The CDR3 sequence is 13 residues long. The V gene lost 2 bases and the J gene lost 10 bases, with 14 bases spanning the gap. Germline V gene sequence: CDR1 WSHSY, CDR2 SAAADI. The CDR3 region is CASSENTNAPAFF. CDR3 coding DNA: TGCGCCAGCAGTGAGAACACTAATGCGCCAGCTTTCTTT.

CDR3 protein: CASSQEDNFLAGISTDTQYF. In DNA, the CDR3 is TGCGCCAGCAGCCAAGAGGACAATTTCTTAGCGGGAATTAGCACAGATACGCAGTATTTT. The chain employs TRBV4-3 and TRBJ2-3, with 8 positions matching TRBD2. The germline CDR1 and CDR2 sequences are LGHNA and YSLEER. The CDR3 spans 20 residues. After removal of 0 bases from V and 0 bases from J, the junction contained 14 bases not matched to a gene.

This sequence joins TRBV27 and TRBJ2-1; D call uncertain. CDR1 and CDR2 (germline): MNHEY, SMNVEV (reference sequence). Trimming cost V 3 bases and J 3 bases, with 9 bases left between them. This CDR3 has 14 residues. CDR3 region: CASSFSSSYNEQFF. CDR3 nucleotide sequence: TGTGCCAGCAGTTTTAGCTCTAGCTACAATGAGCAGTTCTTC.

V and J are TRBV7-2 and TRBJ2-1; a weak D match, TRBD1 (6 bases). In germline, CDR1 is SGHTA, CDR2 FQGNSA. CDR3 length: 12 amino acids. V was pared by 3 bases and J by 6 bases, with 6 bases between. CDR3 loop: CASSLDSNEQFF. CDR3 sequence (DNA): TGTGCCAGCAGCTTGGACAGCAATGAGCAGTTCTTC. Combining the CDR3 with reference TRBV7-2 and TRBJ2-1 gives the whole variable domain GAGVSQSPSNKVTEKGKDVELRCDPISGHTALYWYRQSLGQGLEFLIYFQGNSAPDKSGLPSDRFSAERTGGSVSTLTIQRTQQEDSAVYLCASSLDSNEQFFGPGTRLTVL.

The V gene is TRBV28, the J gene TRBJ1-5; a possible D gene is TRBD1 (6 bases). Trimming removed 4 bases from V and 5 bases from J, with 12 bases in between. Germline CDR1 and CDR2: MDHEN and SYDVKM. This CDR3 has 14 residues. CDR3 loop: CASSYRDPHQPQHF. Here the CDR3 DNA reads TGTGCCAGCAGTTACAGGGACCCCCATCAGCCCCAGCATTTT. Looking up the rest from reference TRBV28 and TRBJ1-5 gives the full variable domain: DVKVTQSSRYLVKRTGEKVFLECVQDMDHENMFWYRQDPGLGLRLIYFSYDVKMKEKGDIPEGYSVSREKKERFSLILESASTNQTSMYLCASSYRDPHQPQHFGDGTRLSIL.

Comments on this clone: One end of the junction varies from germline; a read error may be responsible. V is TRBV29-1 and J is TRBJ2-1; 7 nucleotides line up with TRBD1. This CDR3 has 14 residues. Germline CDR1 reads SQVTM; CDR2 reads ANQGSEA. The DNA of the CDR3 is TGCAGCGCAGGACAGGCTGCCTCCTCCAATGAGCAGTTCTTC. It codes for CSAGQAASSNEQFF.

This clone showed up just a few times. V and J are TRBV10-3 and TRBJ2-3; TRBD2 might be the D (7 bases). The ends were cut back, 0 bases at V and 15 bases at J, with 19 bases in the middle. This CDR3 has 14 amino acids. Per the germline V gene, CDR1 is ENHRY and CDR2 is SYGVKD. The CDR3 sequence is CAISESGGAHAKYF. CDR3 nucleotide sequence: TGTGCCATCAGTGAGTCGGGGGGGGCCCACGCCAAATATTTT.

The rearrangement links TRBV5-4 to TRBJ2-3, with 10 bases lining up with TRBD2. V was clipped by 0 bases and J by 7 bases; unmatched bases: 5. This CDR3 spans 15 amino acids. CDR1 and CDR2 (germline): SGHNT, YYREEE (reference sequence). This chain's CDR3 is CASSLGLAGENTQYF. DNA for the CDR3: TGTGCCAGCAGCTTGGGGCTAGCGGGAGAGAATACGCAGTATTTT.

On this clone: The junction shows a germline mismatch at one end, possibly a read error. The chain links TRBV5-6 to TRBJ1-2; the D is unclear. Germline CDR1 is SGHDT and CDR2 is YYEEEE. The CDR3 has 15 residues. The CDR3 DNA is TGTGCCAGCACCTCCGCGGGCGGGAATTACTATGGCTACCCCTTC. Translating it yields CASTSAGGNYYGYPF.

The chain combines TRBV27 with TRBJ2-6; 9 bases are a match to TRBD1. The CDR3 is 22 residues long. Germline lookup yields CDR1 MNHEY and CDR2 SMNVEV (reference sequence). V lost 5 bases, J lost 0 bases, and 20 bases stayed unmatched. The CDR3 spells CASSLERTGAAVQISGANVLTF. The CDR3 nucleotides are TGTGCCAGCAGTCTCGAGAGGACAGGGGCCGCAGTGCAGATCTCTGGGGCCAACGTCCTGACTTTC.

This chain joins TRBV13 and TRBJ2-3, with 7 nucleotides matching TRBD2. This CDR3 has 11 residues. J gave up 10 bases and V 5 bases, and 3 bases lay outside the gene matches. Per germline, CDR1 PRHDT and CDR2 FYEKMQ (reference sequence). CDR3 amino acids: CASSSGTPQYF. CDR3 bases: TGTGCCAGCAGCAGCGGGACGCCGCAGTATTTT.

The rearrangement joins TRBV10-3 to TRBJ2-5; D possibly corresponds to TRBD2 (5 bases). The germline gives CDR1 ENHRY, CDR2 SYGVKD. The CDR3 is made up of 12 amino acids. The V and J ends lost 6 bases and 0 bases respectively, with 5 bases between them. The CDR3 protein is CAIRTNQETQYF. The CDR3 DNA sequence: TGTGCCATCAGGACTAACCAAGAGACCCAGTACTTC.

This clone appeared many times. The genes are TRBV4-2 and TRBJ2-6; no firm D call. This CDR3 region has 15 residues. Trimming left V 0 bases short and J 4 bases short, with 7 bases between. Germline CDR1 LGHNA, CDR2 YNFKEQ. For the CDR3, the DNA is TGTGCCAGCAGCCAAGATGCGTCCGGGGCCAACGTCCTGACTTTC. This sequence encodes CASSQDASGANVLTF.